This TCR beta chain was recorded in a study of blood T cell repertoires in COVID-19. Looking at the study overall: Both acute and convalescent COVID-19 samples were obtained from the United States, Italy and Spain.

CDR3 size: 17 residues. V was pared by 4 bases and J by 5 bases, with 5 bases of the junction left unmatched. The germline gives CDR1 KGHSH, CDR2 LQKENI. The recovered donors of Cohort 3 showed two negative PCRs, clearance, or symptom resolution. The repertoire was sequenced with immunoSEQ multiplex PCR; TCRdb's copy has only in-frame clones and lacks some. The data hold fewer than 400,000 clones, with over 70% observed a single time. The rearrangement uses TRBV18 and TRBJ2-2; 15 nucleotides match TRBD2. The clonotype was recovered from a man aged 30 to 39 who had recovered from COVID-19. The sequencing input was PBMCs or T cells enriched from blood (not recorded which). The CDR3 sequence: CASSRTSGGAETGELFF. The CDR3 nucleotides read TGTGCCAGCTCACGGACTAGCGGGGGGGCCGAGACCGGGGAGCTGTTTTTT.